This T cell receptor (beta chain) was captured in a study of beta chain features in type 1 diabetes (dated by TCRdb to between 2018 and 2020). In the study overall: Mean age, gender distribution, total cell number and subset yield did not differ between patients and healthy donors. Regulatory and stem cell-like memory subsets were obtained from only 8 patients and about eight healthy donors, while naive and central memory subsets were obtained from all 30 or so donors. A total of roughly 110 million sorted cells were examined across all samples, and the number of cells per subset was strongly correlated with RNA yield. In the study, recently diagnosed type 1 diabetes patients and matched healthy donors were compared on the TCRB repertoires of their sorted circulating CD4+ T cell subsets. Study-level results and caveats: Naive, central memory and regulatory TCRB repertoires appeared to be more alike among patients than among healthy donors. Fewer insertions and more nucleotide deletions at VDJ recombination sites were observed in patients with type 1 diabetes, implying thymic rearrangement abnormalities. Shorter templates might be favored by PCR, yet because patient and control samples were amplified and corrected together, any such skew would affect both groups equally. A moderate but significant shortening of TCRB CDR3 length was observed in type 1 diabetes patients in all four CD4+ subsets. Sequencing cDNA rather than genomic DNA could over-represent highly expressing activated cells, although activation and CD3 levels did not differ between groups. HLA sub-analyses involved small numbers of individuals, so any influence of HLA type on TCRB rearrangement remained unresolved.

Reading from cysteine to phenylalanine, the CDR3 counts 14 amino acids. Solely the CDR3 DNA is kept, with 42 bases framed from the first base. After removal of 3 bases from V and 6 bases from J, the junction retains 9 bases not matched to a gene. From the germline V gene, CDR1 is SGDLS and CDR2 is YYNGEE. Each donor gave one peripheral blood draw, around 0.12 L on average, collected into heparinised tubes. A BD FACSAria II and a panel including CD45RO, CCR7, CD25, CD127, CD95 and CD27 were used to sort naive, central memory, regulatory and stem cell-like memory CD4+ T cells. A purity above 95% was achieved for all sorted populations. PBMCs were separated immediately by Lymphoprep density gradient centrifugation and were stained directly, without being cultured. So that batch effects would be minimized, each experiment stained and sorted samples in pairs, pairing one healthy donor with one patient.

As regards this clone: The target of this receptor is not known. Base qualities are missing; no much larger clone stands one base away.

The entire amount of isolated RNA was reverse transcribed using the High Capacity cDNA Reverse Transcription Kit, so the sequenced TCRB transcripts were expressed ones. Deep immunoSEQ sequencing was applied to naive, central memory and regulatory T cell samples, giving an average of about 3.4 million total reads per sample. Sorted cells were lysed in RLT buffer and RNA was extracted with DNase-treated RNeasy Micro or Mini kits, depending on cell number. To prevent cross-contamination, each cell subset was processed individually, whereas patient and healthy donor samples were processed jointly. The immunoSEQ multiplex PCR was used to amplify TCRB sequences from cDNA, generating 87-bp fragments that spanned the CDR3 region. Amplicons were sequenced on the Illumina HiSeq platform. Per the source publication's procedure: PCR bias was corrected computationally using synthetic template baselines, and reads within Hamming distance 2 were collapsed, with unmergeable singletons discarded. Reads were aligned against IMGT so that V, D and J genes, CDR3 length and insertions or deletions at six rearrangement sites could be assigned. Within each subset, clonotype counts were normalized to sorted cell number, after which true diversity and Gini coefficients were computed with the tcR R package. The overlap coefficient, calculated on TCRB nucleotide sequences, was used to measure repertoire sharing. As a proxy for the pre-selection repertoire, out-of-frame TCRB sequences from naive cells were analyzed. Sourced from immuneACCESS, this table was stored by TCRdb with only in-frame sequences that have V and J called. A share of the clones is absent; for the studies checked, an unresolved V gene accounts for under half, and the remainder has no known explanation. V, J and clone size derive from that table, while D and trimming were established from the DNA sequence. This sample is represented by 900,000 or so clones; 15% to 20% of them were singletons. The ten largest account for 0.02% to 0.025% of the sample.

The TCR sequence derives from a woman aged 18-29 years in good health. The sequencing input was naive CD4+ T cells from blood. Read against the paper, the sample's cell subset or site label means: true naive CD4+ T cells. The V and J genes are TRBV9 and TRBJ2-7; TRBD1 lines up with 7 middle nucleotides. The CDR3 reads CASSGRGNRGEQYF. The DNA sequence is TGTGCCAGCAGCGGGAGAGGGAACAGGGGCGAGCAGTACTTC. With the rest looked up from the reference TRBV9 and TRBJ2-7 genes rather than sequenced, the full variable domain is DSGVTQTPKHLITATGQRVTLRCSPRSGDLSVYWYQQSLDQGLQFLIQYYNGEERAKGNILERFSAQQFPDLHSELNLSSLELGDSALYFCASSGRGNRGEQYFGPGTRLTVT.